This T cell receptor beta chain was sequenced for a study of T cells after posttransplantation cyclophosphamide. Regarding the study as a whole: Skin or GI-infiltrating T cells shared few TRB sequences with blood. Donor CD8+ memory clones often dominated recipient blood repertoires at later times. Recipient CMV seropositivity and CMV reactivation strongly tracked TRB clonality.

This clone was observed a single time. Its antigen remains unknown. Clones were sequenced by immunoSEQ multiplex PCR, and TCRdb holds only the in-frame ones, with some missing. This table holds 45,000 to 65,000 clones, just over 85% found once. CDR1 LNHDA and CDR2 SQIVND come from the germline V gene (reference sequence). Trimming stripped 4 bases from V and 0 bases from J, with 13 bases between. The CDR3 has 16 amino acids. The chain carries TRBV19 and TRBJ1-5, with a possible D match to TRBD1 (6 bases). The receptor comes from a man under 40 with a blood cancer, CMV-positive, and with a related stem cell donor. The sample comprised PBMCs. CDR3 coding DNA: TGTGCCAGTAGTAGGACAGCCCTAGATAGCAATCAGCCCCAGCATTTT. Translated, it gives CASSRTALDSNQPQHF.